The clone carrying this T cell receptor beta chain was detected once. Original processing methods: From reference gene primer amplification, estimates of nucleated cell counts were derived. The table came from immunoSEQ multiplex PCR; TCRdb's copy has only in-frame clones and leaves some out. For V, J and clone size, that table is used; D and trimming come from the DNA. The repertoire holds approximately 290,000 clones, with around nine tenths as singletons. V dropped 7 bases and J dropped 1 base, with 8 bases sitting between them. CDR3 length: 13 amino acids. Germline-derived CDR1 and CDR2 are LGHDT and YNNKEL (reference sequence). While infection was still active, Seattle patients were enrolled and then followed longitudinally. These data come from a study of blood T cell repertoires in COVID-19. On the study more broadly: Some COVID-19 samples were acute and others convalescent; all came from the United States, Italy and Spain. The cDNA or gDNA used as material had been derived from T cells, B-cell-depleted T cells, or PBMCs.

The clonotype originates from a woman aged 30 to 39 with COVID-19, enrolled during active disease. The sample comprised peripheral blood. The chain couples TRBV3-1 (or the pseudogene TRBV3-2) to TRBJ2-1; weak D call: TRBD2 (6 bases). The CDR3 region is CASTSASYNEQFF. For the CDR3, the DNA is TGTGCCAGCACTAGCGCGTCCTACAATGAGCAGTTCTTC.